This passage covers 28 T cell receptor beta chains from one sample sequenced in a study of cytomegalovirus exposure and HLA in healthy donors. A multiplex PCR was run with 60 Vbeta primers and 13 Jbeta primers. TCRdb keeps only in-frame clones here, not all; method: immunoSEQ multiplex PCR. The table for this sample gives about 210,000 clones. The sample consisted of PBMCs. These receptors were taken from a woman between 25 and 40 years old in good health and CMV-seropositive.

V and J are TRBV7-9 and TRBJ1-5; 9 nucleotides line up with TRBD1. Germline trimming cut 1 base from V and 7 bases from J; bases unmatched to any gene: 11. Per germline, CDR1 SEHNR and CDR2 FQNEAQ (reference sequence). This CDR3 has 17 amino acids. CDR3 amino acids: CASSLVGSTGGGQPQHF. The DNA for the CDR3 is TGTGCCAGCAGCTTAGTAGGGTCCACAGGGGGCGGCCAGCCCCAGCATTTT.

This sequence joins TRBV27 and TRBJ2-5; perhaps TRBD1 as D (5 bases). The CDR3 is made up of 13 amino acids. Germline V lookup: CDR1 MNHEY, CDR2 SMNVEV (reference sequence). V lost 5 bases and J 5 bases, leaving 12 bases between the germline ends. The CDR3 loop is CASSPLDKETQYF. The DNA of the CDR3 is TGTGCCAGCAGTCCCCTGGACAAGGAGACCCAGTACTTC.

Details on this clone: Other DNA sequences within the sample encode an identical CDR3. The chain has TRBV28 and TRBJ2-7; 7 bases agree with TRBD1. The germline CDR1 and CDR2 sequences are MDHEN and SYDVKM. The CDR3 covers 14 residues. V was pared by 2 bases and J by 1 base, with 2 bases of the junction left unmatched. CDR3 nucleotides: TGTGCCAGCAGTTTAACAGGGGCGTCCTACGAGCAGTACTTC. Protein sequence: CASSLTGASYEQYF.

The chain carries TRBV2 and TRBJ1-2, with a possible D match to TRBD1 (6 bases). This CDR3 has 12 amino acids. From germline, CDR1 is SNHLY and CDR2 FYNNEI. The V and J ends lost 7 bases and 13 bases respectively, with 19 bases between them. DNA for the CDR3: TGTGCCAGCAAATCGGACAGATCAGCCTCCACCTTC. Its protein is CASKSDRSASTF. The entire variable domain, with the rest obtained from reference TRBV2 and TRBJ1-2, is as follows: EPEVTQTPSHQVTQMGQEVILRCVPISNHLYFYWYRQILGQKVEFLVSFYNNEISEKSEIFDDQFSVERPDGSNFTLKIRSTKLEDSAMYFCASKSDRSASTFGSGTRLTVV.

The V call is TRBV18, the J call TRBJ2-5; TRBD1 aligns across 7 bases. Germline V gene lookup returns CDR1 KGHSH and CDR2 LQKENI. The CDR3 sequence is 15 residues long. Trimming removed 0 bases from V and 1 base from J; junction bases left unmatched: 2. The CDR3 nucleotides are TGTGCCAGCTCACCACCGGGACAGCCCCAAGAGACCCAGTACTTC. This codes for CASSPPGQPQETQYF.

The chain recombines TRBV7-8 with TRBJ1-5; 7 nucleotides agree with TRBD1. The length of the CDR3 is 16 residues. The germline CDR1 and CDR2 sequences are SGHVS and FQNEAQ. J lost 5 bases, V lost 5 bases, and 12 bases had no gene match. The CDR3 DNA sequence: TGTGCCAGCAGCGCAGAATACGGACAGGTTCATCAGCCCCAGCATTTT. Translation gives CASSAEYGQVHQPQHF.

The CDR3 here is CASSLAGGVLHF. In nucleotides, the CDR3 is TGTGCCAGCAGCTTAGCTGGAGGGGTCCTCCACTTT. J is TRBJ1-6 and V is TRBV7-9, with a possible D match to TRBD1 (5 bases). This CDR3 region has 12 residues. Germline V gene lookup returns CDR1 SEHNR and CDR2 FQNEAQ (reference sequence). Trimming took off 0 bases at V and 15 bases at J, with 9 bases between the two ends. Full variable domain (outside the CDR3, taken from reference TRBV7-9 and TRBJ1-6): DTGVSQNPRHKITKRGQNVTFRCDPISEHNRLYWYRQTLGQGPEFLTYFQNEAQLEKSRLLSDRFSAERPKGSFSTLEIQRTEQGDSAMYLCASSLAGGVLHFGNGTRLTVT.

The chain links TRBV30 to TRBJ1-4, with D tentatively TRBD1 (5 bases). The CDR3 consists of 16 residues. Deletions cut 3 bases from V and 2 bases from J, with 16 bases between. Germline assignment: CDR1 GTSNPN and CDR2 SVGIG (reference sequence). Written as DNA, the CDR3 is TGTGCCTGGAGGTCCCACTCAGGGCTCACTAATGAAAAACTGTTTTTT. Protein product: CAWRSHSGLTNEKLFF.

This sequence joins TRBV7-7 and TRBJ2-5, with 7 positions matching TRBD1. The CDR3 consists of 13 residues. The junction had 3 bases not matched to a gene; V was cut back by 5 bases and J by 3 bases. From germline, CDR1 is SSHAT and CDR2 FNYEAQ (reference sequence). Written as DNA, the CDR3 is TGTGCCAGCAGCCGGGACAGAGAAGAGACCCAGTACTTC. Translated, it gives CASSRDREETQYF.

CDR3 in amino acids: CAISGTSGGRETQYF. CDR3 bases: TGTGCCATCAGTGGGACTAGCGGGGGGCGGGAGACCCAGTACTTC. The chain joins TRBV10-3 to TRBJ2-5, with TRBD2 matching 14 bases. Per the germline V gene, CDR1 is ENHRY and CDR2 is SYGVKD. The CDR3 loop spans 15 amino acids. V gave up 4 bases and J gave up 5 bases; unmatched junction bases: 3.

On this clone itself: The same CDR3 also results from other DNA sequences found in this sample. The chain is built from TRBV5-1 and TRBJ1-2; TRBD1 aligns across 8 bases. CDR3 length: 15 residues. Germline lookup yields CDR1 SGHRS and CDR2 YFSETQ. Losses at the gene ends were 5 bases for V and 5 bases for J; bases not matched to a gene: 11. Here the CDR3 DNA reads TGCGCCAGCAGACCACCCGGGACAGGATCGTATGGCTACACCTTC. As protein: CASRPPGTGSYGYTF.

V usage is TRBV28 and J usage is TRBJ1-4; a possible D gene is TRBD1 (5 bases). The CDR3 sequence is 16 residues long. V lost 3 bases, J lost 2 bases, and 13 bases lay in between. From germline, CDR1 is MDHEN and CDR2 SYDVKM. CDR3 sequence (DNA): TGTGCCAGCAGTTTGCAGGGCCTAGCGACTAATGAAAAACTGTTTTTT. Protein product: CASSLQGLATNEKLFF. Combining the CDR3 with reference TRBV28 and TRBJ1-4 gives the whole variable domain DVKVTQSSRYLVKRTGEKVFLECVQDMDHENMFWYRQDPGLGLRLIYFSYDVKMKEKGDIPEGYSVSREKKERFSLILESASTNQTSMYLCASSLQGLATNEKLFFGSGTQLSVL.

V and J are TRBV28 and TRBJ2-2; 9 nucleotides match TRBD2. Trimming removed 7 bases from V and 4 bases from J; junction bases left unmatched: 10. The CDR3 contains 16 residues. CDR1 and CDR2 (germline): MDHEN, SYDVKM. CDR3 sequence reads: CASIEGGRAITGELFF. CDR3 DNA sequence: TGTGCCAGCATTGAGGGCGGGAGGGCAATCACCGGGGAGCTGTTTTTT.

This CDR3 is CASSLSLMNTEAFF. Here the CDR3 DNA reads TGTGCCAGCAGCTTAAGCCTGATGAACACTGAAGCTTTCTTT. The V and J genes are TRBV7-2 and TRBJ1-1; D unclear. In germline, CDR1 is SGHTA, CDR2 FQGNSA. The CDR3 loop spans 14 amino acids. Trimming shortened V by 2 bases and J by 0 bases, and 7 bases separated the two germline ends.

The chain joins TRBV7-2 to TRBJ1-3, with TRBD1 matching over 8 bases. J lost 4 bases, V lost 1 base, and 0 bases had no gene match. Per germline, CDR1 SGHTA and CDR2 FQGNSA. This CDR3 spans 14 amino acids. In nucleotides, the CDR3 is TGTGCCAGCAGCTTAGGGACAGGGGGAAACACCATATATTTT. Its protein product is CASSLGTGGNTIYF. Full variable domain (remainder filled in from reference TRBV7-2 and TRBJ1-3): GAGVSQSPSNKVTEKGKDVELRCDPISGHTALYWYRQSLGQGLEFLIYFQGNSAPDKSGLPSDRFSAERTGGSVSTLTIQRTQQEDSAVYLCASSLGTGGNTIYFGEGSWLTVV.

CDR3 bases: TGTGCCAGCAGCTCCAAAGGCGGGAGCGGCTCGGGGCAGTACTTC. Translated, it gives CASSSKGGSGSGQYF. This chain joins TRBV11-2 and TRBJ2-7, with 7 bases aligning to TRBD2. The ends lost 4 bases at V and 9 bases at J; junction bases unmatched: 15. CDR1 is SGHAT and CDR2 is FQNNGV in the germline V gene. The CDR3 sequence is 15 residues long.

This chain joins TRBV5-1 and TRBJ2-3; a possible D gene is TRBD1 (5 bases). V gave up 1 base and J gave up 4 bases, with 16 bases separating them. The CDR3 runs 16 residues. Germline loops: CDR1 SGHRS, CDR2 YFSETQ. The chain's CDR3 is CASSLNPGLLADTQYF. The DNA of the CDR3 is TGCGCCAGCAGCTTGAACCCAGGGTTGCTGGCAGATACGCAGTATTTT.

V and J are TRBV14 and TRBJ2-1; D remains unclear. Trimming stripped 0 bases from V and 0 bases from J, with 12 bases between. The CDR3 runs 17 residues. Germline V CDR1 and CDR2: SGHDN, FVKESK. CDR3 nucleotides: TGTGCCAGCAGCCAAGAGGTAGGCACAGCCTCCTACAATGAGCAGTTCTTC. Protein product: CASSQEVGTASYNEQFF.

For the CDR3, the DNA is TGTGCCAGCAGTGCCCCACAGGGATACACAGATACGCAGTATTTT. Translation gives CASSAPQGYTDTQYF. This rearrangement joins TRBV25-1 to TRBJ2-3, with D tentatively TRBD1 (6 bases). The V and J ends lost 4 bases and 2 bases respectively, with 13 bases between them. Germline V gene data show CDR1 as MGHDK and CDR2 as SYGVNS. This CDR3 spans 15 amino acids.

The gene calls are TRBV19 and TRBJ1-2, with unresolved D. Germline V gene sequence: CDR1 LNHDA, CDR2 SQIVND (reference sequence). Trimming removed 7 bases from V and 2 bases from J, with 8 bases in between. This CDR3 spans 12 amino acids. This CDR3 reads CASTRANYGYTF. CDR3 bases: TGTGCCAGTACGCGGGCGAACTATGGCTACACCTTC.

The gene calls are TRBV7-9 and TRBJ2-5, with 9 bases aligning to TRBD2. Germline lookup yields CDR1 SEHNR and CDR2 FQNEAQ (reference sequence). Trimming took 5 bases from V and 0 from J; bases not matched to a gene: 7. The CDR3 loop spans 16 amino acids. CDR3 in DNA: TGTGCCAGCAGCAAACTAGCGGGCGTGTACCAAGAGACCCAGTACTTC. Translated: CASSKLAGVYQETQYF. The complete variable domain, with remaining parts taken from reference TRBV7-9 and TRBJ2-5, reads DTGVSQNPRHKITKRGQNVTFRCDPISEHNRLYWYRQTLGQGPEFLTYFQNEAQLEKSRLLSDRFSAERPKGSFSTLEIQRTEQGDSAMYLCASSKLAGVYQETQYFGPGTRLLVL.

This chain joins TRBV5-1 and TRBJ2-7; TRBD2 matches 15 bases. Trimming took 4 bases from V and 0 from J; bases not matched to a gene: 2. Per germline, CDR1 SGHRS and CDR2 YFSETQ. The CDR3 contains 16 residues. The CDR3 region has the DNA TGCGCCAGCAGCAGGACTAGCGGGGGGGCCTCCTACGAGCAGTACTTC. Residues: CASSRTSGGASYEQYF.

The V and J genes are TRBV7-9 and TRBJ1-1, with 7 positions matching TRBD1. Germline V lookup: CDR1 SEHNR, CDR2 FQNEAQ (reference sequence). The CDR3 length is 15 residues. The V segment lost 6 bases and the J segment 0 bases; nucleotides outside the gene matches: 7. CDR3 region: CASRSGTALNTEAFF. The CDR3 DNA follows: TGTGCCAGCAGATCGGGGACAGCGCTGAACACTGAAGCTTTCTTT. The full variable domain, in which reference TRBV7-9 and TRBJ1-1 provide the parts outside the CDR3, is DTGVSQNPRHKITKRGQNVTFRCDPISEHNRLYWYRQTLGQGPEFLTYFQNEAQLEKSRLLSDRFSAERPKGSFSTLEIQRTEQGDSAMYLCASRSGTALNTEAFFGQGTRLTVV.

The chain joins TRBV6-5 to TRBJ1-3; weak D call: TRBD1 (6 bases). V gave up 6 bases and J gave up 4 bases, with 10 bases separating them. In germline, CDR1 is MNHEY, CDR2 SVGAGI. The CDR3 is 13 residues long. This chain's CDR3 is CASSRTEGNTIYF. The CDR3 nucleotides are TGTGCCAGCAGCAGGACAGAGGGAAACACCATATATTTT.

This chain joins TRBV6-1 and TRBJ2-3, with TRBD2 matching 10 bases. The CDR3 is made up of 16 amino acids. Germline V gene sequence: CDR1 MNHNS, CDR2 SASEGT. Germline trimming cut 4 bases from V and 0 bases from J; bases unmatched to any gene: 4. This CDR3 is CASSGQLAGSTDTQYF. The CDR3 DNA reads TGTGCCAGCAGTGGCCAACTAGCGGGGAGCACAGATACGCAGTATTTT.

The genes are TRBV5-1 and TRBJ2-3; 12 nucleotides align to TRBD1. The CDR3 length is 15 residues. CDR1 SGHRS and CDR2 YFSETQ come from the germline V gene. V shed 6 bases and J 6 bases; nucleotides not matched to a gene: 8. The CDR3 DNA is TGCGCCAGCAAGGGTCTGGGACAGGGGGCTGATACGCAGTATTTT. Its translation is CASKGLGQGADTQYF.

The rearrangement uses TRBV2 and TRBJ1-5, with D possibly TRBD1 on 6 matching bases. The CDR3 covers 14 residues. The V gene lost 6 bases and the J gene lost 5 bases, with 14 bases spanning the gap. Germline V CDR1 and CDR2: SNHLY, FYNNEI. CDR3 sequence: CASSLLGADQPQHF. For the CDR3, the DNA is TGTGCCAGCAGCCTACTGGGGGCGGATCAGCCCCAGCATTTT.

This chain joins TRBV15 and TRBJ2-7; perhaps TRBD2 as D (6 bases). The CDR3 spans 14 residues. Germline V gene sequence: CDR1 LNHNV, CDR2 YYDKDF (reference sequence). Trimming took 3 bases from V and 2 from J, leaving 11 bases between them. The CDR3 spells CATSSPGLPYEQYF. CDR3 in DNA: TGTGCCACCAGCAGCCCGGGACTTCCCTACGAGCAGTACTTC. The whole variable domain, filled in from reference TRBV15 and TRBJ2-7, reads DAMVIQNPRYQVTQFGKPVTLSCSQTLNHNVMYWYQQKSSQAPKLLFHYYDKDFNNEADTPDNFQSRRPNTSFCFLDIRSPGLGDTAMYLCATSSPGLPYEQYFGPGTRLTVT.